This paragraph reports one T cell receptor beta chain. This entry is derived from a study of cytomegalovirus exposure and HLA in healthy donors. PCR amplification relied on 60 Vbeta primers (plus 13 Jbeta primers). Clones were sequenced by immunoSEQ multiplex PCR, and TCRdb holds only the in-frame ones, with some missing. The sample shows some 100,000 clones, about two thirds of them seen only once. Germline CDR1 SEHNR, CDR2 FQNEAQ (reference sequence). Trimming took 5 bases from V and 7 from J; bases not matched to a gene: 11. The CDR3 loop spans 15 amino acids. This chain links TRBV7-9 with TRBJ1-1, with 9 positions matching TRBD1. The sequencing input was PBMCs. The TCR sequence derives from a woman aged 25 to 39 in good health and CMV-seropositive. CDR3 in DNA: TGTGCCAGCAGCCGGGACAGGGACCTCGGTGGTGAAGCTTTCTTT. It codes for CASSRDRDLGGEAFF.